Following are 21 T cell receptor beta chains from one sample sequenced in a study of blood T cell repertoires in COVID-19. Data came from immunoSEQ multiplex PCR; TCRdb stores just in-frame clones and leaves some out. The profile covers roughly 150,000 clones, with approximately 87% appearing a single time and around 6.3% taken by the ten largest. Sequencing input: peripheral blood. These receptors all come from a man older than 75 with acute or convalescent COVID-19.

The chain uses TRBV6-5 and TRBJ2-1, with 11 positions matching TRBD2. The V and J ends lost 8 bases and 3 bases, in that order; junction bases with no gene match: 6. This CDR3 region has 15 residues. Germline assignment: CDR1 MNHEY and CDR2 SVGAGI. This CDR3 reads CASLETSGGYNEQFF. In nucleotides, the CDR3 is TGTGCCAGCCTAGAAACTAGCGGGGGCTACAATGAGCAGTTCTTC.

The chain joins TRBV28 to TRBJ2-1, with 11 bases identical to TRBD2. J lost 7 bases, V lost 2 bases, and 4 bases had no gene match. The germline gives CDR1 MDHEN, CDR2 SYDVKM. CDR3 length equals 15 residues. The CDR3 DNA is TGTGCCAGCAGTTTAAGTACTAGCGGGAGAAATGAGCAGTTCTTC. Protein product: CASSLSTSGRNEQFF.

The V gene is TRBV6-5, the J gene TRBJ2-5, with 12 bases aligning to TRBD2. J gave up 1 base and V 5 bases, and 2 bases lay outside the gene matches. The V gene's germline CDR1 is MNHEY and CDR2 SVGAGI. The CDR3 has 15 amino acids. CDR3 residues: CASSRGLAGQETQYF. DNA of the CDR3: TGTGCCAGCAGTCGGGGACTAGCGGGCCAAGAGACCCAGTACTTC.

The CDR3 loop reads CASSYLSGGVYTGELFF. Here the CDR3 DNA reads TGCGCCAGCAGCTACCTGAGCGGGGGGGTCTACACCGGGGAGCTGTTTTTT. The rearrangement uses TRBV5-1 and TRBJ2-2; TRBD2 matches at 10 bases. The V segment lost 3 bases and the J segment 3 bases; nucleotides outside the gene matches: 8. The CDR3 length is 17 residues. CDR1 SGHRS and CDR2 YFSETQ come from the germline V gene.

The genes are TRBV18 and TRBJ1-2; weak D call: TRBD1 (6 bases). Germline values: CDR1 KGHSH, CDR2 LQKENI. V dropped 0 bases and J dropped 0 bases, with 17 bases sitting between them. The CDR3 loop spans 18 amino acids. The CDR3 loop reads CASSPPLATGITNYGYTF. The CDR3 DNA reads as TGTGCCAGCTCACCACCACTCGCGACAGGAATCACTAACTATGGCTACACCTTC.

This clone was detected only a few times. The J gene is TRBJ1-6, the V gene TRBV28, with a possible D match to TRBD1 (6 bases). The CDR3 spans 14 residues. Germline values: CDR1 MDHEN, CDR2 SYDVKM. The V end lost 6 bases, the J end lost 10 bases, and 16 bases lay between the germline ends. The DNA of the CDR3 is TGTGCCAGCAGAGAGTATAAGGGGGAATCACCCCTCCACTTT. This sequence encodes CASREYKGESPLHF. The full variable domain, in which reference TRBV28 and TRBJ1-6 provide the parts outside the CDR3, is DVKVTQSSRYLVKRTGEKVFLECVQDMDHENMFWYRQDPGLGLRLIYFSYDVKMKEKGDIPEGYSVSREKKERFSLILESASTNQTSMYLCASREYKGESPLHFGNGTRLTVT.

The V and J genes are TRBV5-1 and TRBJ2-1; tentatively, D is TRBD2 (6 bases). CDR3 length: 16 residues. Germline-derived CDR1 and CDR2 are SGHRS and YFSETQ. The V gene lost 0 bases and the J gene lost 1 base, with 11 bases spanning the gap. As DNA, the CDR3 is TGCGCCAGCAGCTTGGGCGGCGGGGTATCCTACAATGAGCAGTTCTTC. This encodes CASSLGGGVSYNEQFF.

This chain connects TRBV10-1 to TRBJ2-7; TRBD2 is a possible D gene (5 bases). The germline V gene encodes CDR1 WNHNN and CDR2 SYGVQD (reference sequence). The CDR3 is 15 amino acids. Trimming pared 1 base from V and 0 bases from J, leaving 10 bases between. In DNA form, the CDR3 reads TGCGCCAGCAGTGAGTGGGCCGGACTCTCCTACGAGCAGTACTTC. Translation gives CASSEWAGLSYEQYF.

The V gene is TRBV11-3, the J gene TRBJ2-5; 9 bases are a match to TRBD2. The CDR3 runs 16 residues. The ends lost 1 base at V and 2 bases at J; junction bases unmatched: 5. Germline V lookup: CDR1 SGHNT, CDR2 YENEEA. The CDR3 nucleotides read TGTGCCAGCAGCTTAGGGGCGGGGGGGCCTCAAGAGACCCAGTACTTC. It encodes CASSLGAGGPQETQYF.

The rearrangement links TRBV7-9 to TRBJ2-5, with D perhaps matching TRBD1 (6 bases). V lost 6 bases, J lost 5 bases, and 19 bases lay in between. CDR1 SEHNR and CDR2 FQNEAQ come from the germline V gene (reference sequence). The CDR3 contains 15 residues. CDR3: CASRQGDEGPETQYF. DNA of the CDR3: TGTGCCAGCAGACAGGGCGATGAGGGACCTGAGACCCAGTACTTC.

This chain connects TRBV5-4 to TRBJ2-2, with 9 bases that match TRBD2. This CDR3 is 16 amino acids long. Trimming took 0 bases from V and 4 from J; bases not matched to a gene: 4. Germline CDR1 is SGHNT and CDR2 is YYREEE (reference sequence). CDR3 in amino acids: CASSLVAGAPTGELFF. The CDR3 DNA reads TGTGCCAGCAGCTTGGTAGCGGGGGCCCCCACCGGGGAGCTGTTTTTT.

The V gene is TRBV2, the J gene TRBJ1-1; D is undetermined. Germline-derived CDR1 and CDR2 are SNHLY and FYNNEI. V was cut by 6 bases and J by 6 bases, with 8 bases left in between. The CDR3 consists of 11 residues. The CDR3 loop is CASSVPAEAFF. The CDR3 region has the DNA TGTGCCAGCAGCGTCCCAGCTGAAGCTTTCTTT.

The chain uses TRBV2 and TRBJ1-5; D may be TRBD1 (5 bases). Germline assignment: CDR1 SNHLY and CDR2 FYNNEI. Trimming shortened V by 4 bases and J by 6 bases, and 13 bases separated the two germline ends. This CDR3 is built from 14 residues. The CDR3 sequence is CASSGWQGGQPQHF. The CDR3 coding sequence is TGTGCCAGCAGTGGGTGGCAGGGAGGTCAGCCCCAGCATTTT.

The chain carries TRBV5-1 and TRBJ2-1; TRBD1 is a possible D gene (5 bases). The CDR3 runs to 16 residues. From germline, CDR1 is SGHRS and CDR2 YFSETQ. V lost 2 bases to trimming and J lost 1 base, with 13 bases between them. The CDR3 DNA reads TGCGCCAGCAGCTTCACAGGTGGTCCGTCCTACAATGAGCAGTTCTTC. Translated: CASSFTGGPSYNEQFF. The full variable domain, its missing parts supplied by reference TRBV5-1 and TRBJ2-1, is KAGVTQTPRYLIKTRGQQVTLSCSPISGHRSVSWYQQTPGQGLQFLFEYFSETQRNKGNFPGRFSGRQFSNSRSEMNVSTLELGDSALYLCASSFTGGPSYNEQFFGPGTRLTVL.

Written as DNA, the CDR3 is TGTGCCAGCAGCTTGGAGGCGGGAGGGATCACAGATACGCAGTATTTT. The encoded protein is CASSLEAGGITDTQYF. The genes are TRBV5-4 and TRBJ2-3; TRBD2 matches 9 bases. CDR3 size: 16 residues. The V and J ends lost 0 bases and 2 bases, in that order; junction bases with no gene match: 4. From germline, CDR1 is SGHNT and CDR2 YYREEE (reference sequence).

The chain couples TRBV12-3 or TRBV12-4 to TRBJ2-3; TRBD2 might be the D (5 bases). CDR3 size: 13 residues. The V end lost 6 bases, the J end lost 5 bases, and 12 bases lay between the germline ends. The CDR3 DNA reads TGTGCCAGCAGCCCGCCCGGGGTAGATACGCAGTATTTT. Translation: CASSPPGVDTQYF.

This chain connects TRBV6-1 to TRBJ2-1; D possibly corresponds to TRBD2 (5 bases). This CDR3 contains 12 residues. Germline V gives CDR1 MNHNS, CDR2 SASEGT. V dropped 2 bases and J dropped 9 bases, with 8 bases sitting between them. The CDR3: CASSERGSEQFF. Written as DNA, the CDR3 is TGTGCCAGCAGTGAACGAGGGAGTGAGCAGTTCTTC.

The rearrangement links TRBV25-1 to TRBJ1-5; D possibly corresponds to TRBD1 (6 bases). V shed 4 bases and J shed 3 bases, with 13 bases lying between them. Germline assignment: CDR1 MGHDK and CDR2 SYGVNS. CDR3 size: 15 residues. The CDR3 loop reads CASSVAGTNNQPQHF. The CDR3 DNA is TGTGCCAGCAGTGTGGCCGGGACAAACAATCAGCCCCAGCATTTT.

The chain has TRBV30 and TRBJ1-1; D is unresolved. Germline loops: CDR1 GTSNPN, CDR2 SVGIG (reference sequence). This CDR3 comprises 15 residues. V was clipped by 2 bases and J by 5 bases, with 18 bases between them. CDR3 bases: TGTGCCTGGAGTCGGCGCCGGGGTCCGGGAACTGAAGCTTTCTTT. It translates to CAWSRRRGPGTEAFF.

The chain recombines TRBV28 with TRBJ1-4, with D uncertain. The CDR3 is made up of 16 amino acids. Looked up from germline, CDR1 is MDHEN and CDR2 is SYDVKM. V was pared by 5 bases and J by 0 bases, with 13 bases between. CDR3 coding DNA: TGTGCCAGCAGTGGAGGACCCAAAACAACTAATGAAAAACTGTTTTTT. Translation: CASSGGPKTTNEKLFF.

The CDR3 DNA reads as TGTGCCAGCAGCGCCTCAGGGGGCCCCTACGAGCAGTACTTC. It translates to CASSASGGPYEQYF. The chain joins TRBV11-3 to TRBJ2-7; 8 nucleotides agree with TRBD1. V trimming: 5 bases; J trimming: 2 bases; junction bases outside the gene matches: 5. Germline CDR1 and CDR2: SGHNT and YENEEA. CDR3 size: 14 residues.